The present T cell receptor beta chain was sequenced within a study of cytomegalovirus exposure and HLA in healthy donors. Study-level information: Previous work identified roughly 110 million unique TCR beta sequences from around 180 million T cells. Study-wide points: The authors assumed roughly uniform sequencing depth across donors for presence/absence analyses. Most of the TCR beta V segments (in an earlier analysis) were productive either about 90% or about 30% of the time.

Researchers ran the PCR with 60 Vbeta and 13 Jbeta primers. Only in-frame clones appear in the TCRdb table, and some are missing; sequencing was by immunoSEQ multiplex PCR. The sample shows about 110,000 clones, roughly 70% of them seen only once. Points on this clone: Its antigen is currently unknown.

The germline gives CDR1 SGHTA, CDR2 FQGNSA. This CDR3 is built from 12 residues. V lost 5 bases and J lost 9; bases outside the gene matches: 4. The clonotype originates from a woman aged 65 to 85 in good health and CMV-seropositive. V usage is TRBV7-2 and J usage is TRBJ2-1; TRBD2 aligns across 7 bases. The material sequenced was PBMCs. The CDR3 spells CASSPAGFEQFF. CDR3 sequence (DNA): TGTGCCAGCAGCCCAGCGGGGTTTGAGCAGTTCTTC.